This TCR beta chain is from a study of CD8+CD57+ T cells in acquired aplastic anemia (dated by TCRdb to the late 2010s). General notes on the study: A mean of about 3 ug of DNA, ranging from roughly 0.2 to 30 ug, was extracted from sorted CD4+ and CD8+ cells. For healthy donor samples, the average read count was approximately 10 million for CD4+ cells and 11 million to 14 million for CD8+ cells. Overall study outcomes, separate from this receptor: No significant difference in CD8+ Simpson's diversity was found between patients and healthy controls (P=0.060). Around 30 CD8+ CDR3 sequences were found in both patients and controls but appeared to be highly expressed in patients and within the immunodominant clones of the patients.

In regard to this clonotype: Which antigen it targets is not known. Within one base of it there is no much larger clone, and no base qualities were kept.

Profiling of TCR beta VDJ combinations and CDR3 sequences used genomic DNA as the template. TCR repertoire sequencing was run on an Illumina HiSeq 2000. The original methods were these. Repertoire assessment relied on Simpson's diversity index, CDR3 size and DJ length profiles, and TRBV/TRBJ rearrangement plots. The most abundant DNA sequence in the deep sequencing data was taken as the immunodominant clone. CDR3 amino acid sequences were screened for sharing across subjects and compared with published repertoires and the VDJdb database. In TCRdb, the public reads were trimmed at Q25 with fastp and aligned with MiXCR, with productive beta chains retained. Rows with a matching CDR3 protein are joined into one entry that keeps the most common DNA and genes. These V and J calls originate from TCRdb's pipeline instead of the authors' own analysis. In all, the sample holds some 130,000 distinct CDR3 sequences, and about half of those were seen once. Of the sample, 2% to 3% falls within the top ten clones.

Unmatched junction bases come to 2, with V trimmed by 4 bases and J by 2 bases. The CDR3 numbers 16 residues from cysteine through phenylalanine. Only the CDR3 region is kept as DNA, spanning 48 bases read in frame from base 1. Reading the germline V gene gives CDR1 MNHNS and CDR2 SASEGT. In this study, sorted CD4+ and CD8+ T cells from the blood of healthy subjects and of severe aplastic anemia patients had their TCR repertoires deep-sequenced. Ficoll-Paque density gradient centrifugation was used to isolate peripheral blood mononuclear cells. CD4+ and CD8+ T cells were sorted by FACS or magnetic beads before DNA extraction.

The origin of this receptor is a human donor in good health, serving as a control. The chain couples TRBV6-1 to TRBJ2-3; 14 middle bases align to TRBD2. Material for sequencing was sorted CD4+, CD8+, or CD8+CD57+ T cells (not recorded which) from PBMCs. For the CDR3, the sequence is CASSGLAGGLTDTQYF. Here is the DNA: TGTGCCAGCAGTGGACTAGCGGGGGGGCTCACAGATACGCAGTATTTT.